This TCR beta chain comes out of a study of Ad26.COV2.S vaccination and SARS-CoV-2 variants. Treatment defined: approximately 18 received Ad26.COV2.S at low or high dose, single or two shots; about five received placebo; per-sample allocation not given. Specimen acquisition occurred on day 63 following the initial vaccine or placebo injection. Germline-derived CDR1 and CDR2 are SGHNT and YYREEE (reference sequence). V was pared by 3 bases and J by 5 bases, with 6 bases between. CDR3 length: 12 residues. A note on this clone: Its antigen remains unknown.

Regarding the study as a whole: Substantial breadth was reported for post-vaccination spike-specific CD8+ and CD4+ T cells. Vaccine recipients posted higher spike-specific TCR breadth than their placebo counterparts.

Libraries were prepared by immunoSEQ multiplex PCR; TCRdb keeps only in-frame clonotypes and omits some of them. Of almost 400,000 clones in the sample, 89% were seen once. The chain links TRBV5-4 to TRBJ1-5; D is uncertain. The specimen was peripheral blood, collected in a trial of Ad26.COV2.S vaccine versus placebo. This sequence originates from a person aged 18-60 years who received the Ad26.COV2.S COVID-19 vaccine or a placebo. The CDR3 sequence: CASSYGDQPQHF. DNA for the CDR3: TGTGCCAGCAGCTACGGGGATCAGCCCCAGCATTTT.